The 20 T cell receptor beta chains below all came from one sample that was sequenced in a study of vaccination and CD4 T cells after COVID-19. As to treatment: roughly 10-day PBMC culture with coronavirus spike peptide pools or control peptides (ViraFEST assay). Which antigens these TCRs recognize remains unknown. The assay that was used to sequence DNA from cultured CD4+ T cells was the Oncomine TCR Beta short-read assay. TCRdb fed the PCR reads into MiXCR, producing one record per CDR3 protein. The table includes over 9,500 distinct CDR3 sequences, 44% detected once. Sequencing was done on a sample of CD4+ T cells from blood, cultured in vitro. The receptors derive from a human donor who had recovered from COVID-19.

V and J are TRBV7-8 and TRBJ1-3, with D unclear. Looked up from germline, CDR1 is SGHVS and CDR2 is FQNEAQ. This CDR3 comprises 16 residues. Trimming left V 4 bases short and J 1 base short, with 14 bases between. The CDR3, as DNA: TGTGCCAGCAGCTCTGCGGCTGTCTGGTCTGGAAACACCATATATTTT. Translating gives CASSSAAVWSGNTIYF.

This sequence joins TRBV5-1 and TRBJ2-5; 7 bases are shared with TRBD1. The CDR3 consists of 15 residues. The germline V gene encodes CDR1 SGHRS and CDR2 YFSETQ. The V segment lost 4 bases and the J segment 2 bases; nucleotides outside the gene matches: 8. CDR3 protein: CASSVSGQSQETQYF. The CDR3 DNA follows: TGCGCCAGCAGCGTGTCGGGACAGAGTCAAGAGACCCAGTACTTC.

The chain links TRBV20-1 to TRBJ1-6; D is possibly TRBD1 (5 bases). The CDR3 covers 13 residues. In germline, CDR1 is DFQATT, CDR2 SNEGSKA (reference sequence). Trimming left V 3 bases short and J 10 bases short, with 13 bases between. The CDR3 loop is CSARISRDSPLHF. DNA of the CDR3: TGCAGTGCTAGGATATCACGGGACTCACCCCTCCACTTT.

The chain combines TRBV10-1 with TRBJ1-6; no clear D. The CDR3 totals 14 residues. Germline V gene data show CDR1 as WNHNN and CDR2 as SYGVQD (reference sequence). V dropped 0 bases and J dropped 7 bases, with 7 bases sitting between them. The CDR3 loop is CASSESVRNSPLHF. DNA of the CDR3: TGCGCCAGCAGTGAGTCGGTCCGGAATTCACCCCTCCACTTT.

The V and J genes are TRBV18 and TRBJ1-1, with D unresolved. Germline assignment: CDR1 KGHSH and CDR2 LQKENI. CDR3 size: 15 residues. Trimming shortened V by 3 bases and J by 4 bases, and 15 bases separated the two germline ends. The CDR3: CASSPLGRKGTEAFF. The CDR3 DNA sequence: TGTGCCAGCTCACCCCTCGGCAGGAAAGGCACTGAAGCTTTCTTT.

In DNA, the CDR3 is TGTGCCAGTAGTATAGCGGGGCCCTACGAGCAGTACTTC. This sequence encodes CASSIAGPYEQYF. The V and J genes are TRBV19 and TRBJ2-7; the D call may be TRBD1 or TRBD2 (5 bases each). Trimming removed 1 base from V and 2 bases from J, with 6 bases in between. Germline CDR1 is LNHDA and CDR2 is SQIVND (reference sequence). The CDR3 loop spans 13 amino acids.

This chain links TRBV7-2 with TRBJ2-5, with 12 bases aligning to TRBD2. Per the germline V gene, CDR1 is SGHTA and CDR2 is FQGNSA. CDR3 length equals 19 residues. J was trimmed by 5 bases and V by 5 bases; bases with no gene match: 18. CDR3 sequence reads: CASSQGMVASGGARETQYF. CDR3 nucleotides: TGTGCCAGCAGCCAAGGAATGGTGGCTAGCGGGGGGGCCAGGGAGACCCAGTACTTC.

The chain couples TRBV7-9 to TRBJ1-2, with a possible D match to TRBD1 (6 bases). CDR3 size: 14 residues. Germline lookup yields CDR1 SEHNR and CDR2 FQNEAQ (reference sequence). Trimming cost V 5 bases and J 3 bases, with 13 bases left between them. CDR3 nucleotides: TGTGCCAGCAGCCGACAGGAGGGAGACTATGGCTACACCTTC. The encoded protein is CASSRQEGDYGYTF.

This clonotype is classed as medium-sized (0.01 to 0.1%). V gene TRBV2 combines with J gene TRBJ1-6; no definite D call. Germline V CDR1 and CDR2: SNHLY, FYNNEI. The CDR3 runs 14 residues. V lost 5 bases, J lost 5 bases, and 10 bases lay in between. CDR3 nucleotides: TGTGCCAGCAGTTTCGCTGGTAATAATTCACCCCTCCACTTT. It specifies CASSFAGNNSPLHF.

This sequence joins TRBV12-3 or TRBV12-4 and TRBJ2-1, with TRBD2 identical over 8 bases. The CDR3 totals 19 residues. The trim removed 1 base at V and 6 bases at J, leaving 17 bases unmatched. CDR3 in DNA: TGTGCCAGCAGTTTAGGACTTCGTTTAGTCGGGGGGGTGCGCAATGAGCAGTTCTTC. Amino acid sequence: CASSLGLRLVGGVRNEQFF.

The chain uses TRBV29-1 and TRBJ1-3; D gene uncertain. CDR1 is SQVTM and CDR2 is ANQGSEA in the germline V gene. Trimming cost V 7 bases and J 11 bases, with 21 bases left between them. The CDR3 has 13 amino acids. The CDR3: CSAKSQEPAPIYF. CDR3 DNA: TGCAGCGCTAAAAGCCAGGAACCTGCGCCCATATATTTT.

The chain employs TRBV10-3 and TRBJ1-6, with 10 bases that match TRBD1. CDR1 and CDR2 from the germline V gene are ENHRY and SYGVKD. The CDR3 runs 17 residues. Germline trimming cut 2 bases from V and 5 bases from J; bases unmatched to any gene: 6. Here the CDR3 reads CAISEKRQGANNSPLHF. The CDR3 nucleotides read TGTGCCATCAGTGAGAAGAGACAGGGGGCGAATAATTCACCCCTCCACTTT.

This chain joins TRBV9 and TRBJ1-4, with D perhaps TRBD1 (6 bases). This CDR3 region has 15 residues. CDR1 and CDR2 (germline): SGDLS, YYNGEE. Deletions cut 3 bases from V and 7 bases from J, with 16 bases between. DNA for the CDR3: TGTGCCAGCAGCGCCGGGGGGGCACCCAGTGAAAAACTGTTTTTT. Its protein is CASSAGGAPSEKLFF.

This chain connects TRBV6-1 to TRBJ2-2, with D possibly TRBD2 on 6 matching bases. V was trimmed by 6 bases and J by 1 base, leaving 12 bases between them. The CDR3 runs 15 residues. Germline V gene data show CDR1 as MNHNS and CDR2 as SASEGT. The CDR3 coding sequence is TGTGCCAGCAGGGGGGGTTTATGGAACACCGGGGAGCTGTTTTTT. Translating it yields CASRGGLWNTGELFF.

The chain links TRBV7-9 to TRBJ1-3, with D perhaps TRBD1 (5 bases). The CDR3 is 17 amino acids. Germline V CDR1 and CDR2: SEHNR, FQNEAQ (reference sequence). Between the trimmed V and J ends, which lost 0 bases and 0 bases, there was a span of 12 bases. The CDR3 DNA follows: TGTGCCAGCAGCTTAGCCGGGGCGGAAAGCTCTGGAAACACCATATATTTT. It yields the protein CASSLAGAESSGNTIYF.

The rearrangement joins TRBV3-1 to TRBJ2-1, with 7 bases that match TRBD1. From germline, CDR1 is LGHDT and CDR2 YNNKEL (reference sequence). The CDR3 runs to 17 residues. J gave up 10 bases and V 0 bases, and 15 bases lay outside the gene matches. The DNA of the CDR3 is TGTGCCAGCAGCCAAGATAGTGGTGGACGAGGGGGCGGGGAGCAGTTCTTC. Its translation: CASSQDSGGRGGGEQFF.

The chain couples TRBV2 to TRBJ2-1; the D is unclear. Germline-derived CDR1 and CDR2 are SNHLY and FYNNEI. The CDR3 is 15 amino acids. The V and J ends lost 5 bases and 3 bases respectively, with 14 bases between them. The CDR3 sequence: CASSFQPMNYNEQFF. As DNA, the CDR3 is TGTGCCAGCAGTTTCCAACCCATGAACTACAATGAGCAGTTCTTC.

This clonotype was seen only once. The chain uses TRBV6-1 and TRBJ2-7; weak D call: TRBD1 (6 bases). Per germline, CDR1 MNHNS and CDR2 SASEGT. V lost 6 bases, J lost 0 bases, and 18 bases lay in between. The CDR3 sequence is 16 residues long. The CDR3 DNA reads as TGTGCCAGCAGGACACCAGGTACAGGGAGCTCCTACGAGCAGTACTTC. It codes for CASRTPGTGSSYEQYF.

This clonotype was counted only a few times. The chain carries TRBV11-2 and TRBJ1-5; 7 nucleotides agree with TRBD1. CDR1 and CDR2 from the germline V gene are SGHAT and FQNNGV. CDR3 length: 14 amino acids. After removal of 5 bases from V and 6 bases from J, the junction contained 7 bases not matched to a gene. This CDR3 is CASSPDRVGQPQHF. Written as DNA, the CDR3 is TGTGCCAGCAGCCCCGACAGGGTGGGTCAGCCCCAGCATTTT.

As to this clonotype: The conserved phenylalanine or tryptophan is not found at the CDR3 terminus, so this likely reflects a read error. V is TRBV4-3 and J is TRBJ2-2; perhaps TRBD2 as D (5 bases). Per germline, CDR1 LGHNA and CDR2 YSLEER. This CDR3 is 18 amino acids long. Trimming took off 3 bases at V and 1 base at J, with 18 bases between the two ends. CDR3 amino acids: CASSHLLGVEGNTGELFC. Here the CDR3 DNA reads TGCGCCAGCAGCCATCTCCTCGGGGTTGAGGGGAACACCGGGGAGCTGTTTTGT.